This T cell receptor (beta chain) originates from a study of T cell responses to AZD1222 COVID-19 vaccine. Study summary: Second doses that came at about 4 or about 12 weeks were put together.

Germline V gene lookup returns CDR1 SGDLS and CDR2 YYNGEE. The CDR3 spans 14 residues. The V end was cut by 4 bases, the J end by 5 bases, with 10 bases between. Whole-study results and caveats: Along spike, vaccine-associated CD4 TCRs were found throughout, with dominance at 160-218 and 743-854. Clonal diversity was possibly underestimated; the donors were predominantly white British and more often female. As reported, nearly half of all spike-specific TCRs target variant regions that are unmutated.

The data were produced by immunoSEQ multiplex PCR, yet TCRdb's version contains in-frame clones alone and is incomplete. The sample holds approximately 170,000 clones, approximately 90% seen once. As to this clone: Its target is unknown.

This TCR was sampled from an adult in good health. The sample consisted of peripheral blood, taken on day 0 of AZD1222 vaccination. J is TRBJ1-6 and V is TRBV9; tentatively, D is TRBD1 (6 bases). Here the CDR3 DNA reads TGTGCCAGCAGCACCCGGACAGATAATTCACCCCTCCACTTT. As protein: CASSTRTDNSPLHF.